The rows below give T cell receptor beta chains drawn from one sample of a study of a mutant IDH1 vaccine in newly diagnosed glioma. TCRdb's table, derived via immunoSEQ multiplex PCR, lists solely in-frame clones and lacks some. The sample includes around 120,000 clones, around three quarters of them seen just once. No cognate antigen is known for these TCRs. This material consisted of PBMCs, taken from a glioma patient whose treatment included an IDH1 peptide vaccine. These receptors were collected from a man aged 35 to 55 with glioma. CDR3s include the opening cysteine and the closing phenylalanine or tryptophan. The order of the fields is J gene, clone size, D gene, V gene, CDR3 DNA, CDR3 protein. The D gene is left open where the match is weak. Expanded clones are given a class, and other clones once, few, many or no size at all.

J gene: TRBJ1-1; clone size: NA; D gene: NA; V gene: TRBV29-1; CDR3 DNA: TGCAGCGTTGAAGACCGAGGGATCACTGAAGCTTTCTTT; CDR3 protein: CSVEDRGITEAFF
J gene: TRBJ2-7; clone size: NA; D gene: NA; V gene: TRBV5-6; CDR3 DNA: TGTGCCAGCAGCGCCGGAACCGGGACGGGCTATTTCGAGCAGTACTTC; CDR3 protein: CASSAGTGTGYFEQYF
J gene: TRBJ2-2; clone size: few; D gene: NA; V gene: TRBV5-1; CDR3 DNA: TGCGCCAGCAGCTTGGACATCACCGGGGAGCTGTTTTTT; CDR3 protein: CASSLDITGELFF
J gene: TRBJ1-2; clone size: NA; D gene: NA; V gene: TRBV4-1; CDR3 DNA: TGCGCCAGCAGCCAAGTTGGAGCCAACTATGGCTACACCTTC; CDR3 protein: CASSQVGANYGYTF
J gene: TRBJ2-3; clone size: NA; D gene: NA; V gene: TRBV15; CDR3 DNA: TGTGCCACCAGCAGAGTTGATTCAGATACGCAGTATTTT; CDR3 protein: CATSRVDSDTQYF
J gene: TRBJ2-1; clone size: NA; D gene: NA; V gene: TRBV6-5; CDR3 DNA: TGTGCCAGCAGCCCTACTAGGGGATCCTACAATGAGCAGTTCTTC; CDR3 protein: CASSPTRGSYNEQFF
J gene: TRBJ2-5; clone size: few; D gene: NA; V gene: TRBV5-6; CDR3 DNA: TGTGCCAGCAGCCGGGGCAGGCGGGACCAAGCTCGCAGGGAGACCCAGTACTTC; CDR3 protein: CASSRGRRDQARRETQYF
J gene: TRBJ1-1; clone size: NA; D gene: NA; V gene: TRBV19; CDR3 DNA: TGTGCCAGTAGTATAACCGGTGGGAACACTGAAGCTTTCTTT; CDR3 protein: CASSITGGNTEAFF
J gene: TRBJ1-1; clone size: NA; D gene: NA; V gene: TRBV19; CDR3 DNA: TGTGCCAGTAGTAAGAACAGGGTTTGGAACACTGAAGCTTTCTTT; CDR3 protein: CASSKNRVWNTEAFF
J gene: TRBJ2-3; clone size: NA; D gene: TRBD1; V gene: TRBV19; CDR3 DNA: TGTGCCAGTAGTACTTCAGGGGGCGGGAAAGATACGCAGTATTTT; CDR3 protein: CASSTSGGGKDTQYF
J gene: TRBJ1-2; clone size: NA; D gene: TRBD1; V gene: TRBV6-5; CDR3 DNA: TGTGCCACCGTAGGACAGGGGGCGGGCGGCTACACCTTC; CDR3 protein: CATVGQGAGGYTF
J gene: TRBJ2-2; clone size: NA; D gene: NA; V gene: TRBV9; CDR3 DNA: TGTGCCAGCAGCGTTGCAGGGACCGCGGGCACCGGGGAGCTGTTTTTT; CDR3 protein: CASSVAGTAGTGELFF
J gene: TRBJ2-4; clone size: NA; D gene: NA; V gene: TRBV23-1; CDR3 DNA: TGCGCCAGCGACAGGCTCAACATTCAGTACTTC; CDR3 protein: CASDRLNIQYF
J gene: TRBJ1-5; clone size: NA; D gene: NA; V gene: TRBV6-7; CDR3 DNA: TGTGCCAGCAGTTACTCGTCCAGGGGAGGTTGCAATCAGCCCCAGCATTTT; CDR3 protein: CASSYSSRGGCNQPQHF
J gene: TRBJ2-3; clone size: NA; D gene: TRBD1; V gene: TRBV5-6; CDR3 DNA: TGTGCCAGCAGTCGCAACTGGGACAGATACACAGATACGCAGTATTTT; CDR3 protein: CASSRNWDRYTDTQYF
J gene: TRBJ2-5; clone size: NA; D gene: NA; V gene: TRBV13; CDR3 DNA: TGTGCCAGCAGCTCCCACCTCCAAGAGACCCAGTACTTC; CDR3 protein: CASSSHLQETQYF
J gene: TRBJ2-7; clone size: NA; D gene: NA; V gene: TRBV4-3; CDR3 DNA: TGCGCCAGCAGCCAAGGGGCGGGATCCCCCTACGAGCAGTACTTC; CDR3 protein: CASSQGAGSPYEQYF
J gene: TRBJ1-1; clone size: NA; D gene: NA; V gene: TRBV27; CDR3 DNA: TGTGCCACTAGGGGCGGGAAGAGGGTGAACACTGAAGCTTTCTTT; CDR3 protein: CATRGGKRVNTEAFF
J gene: TRBJ1-2; clone size: few; D gene: NA; V gene: TRBV29-1; CDR3 DNA: TGCAGCGTCGACGGACCGGCCGGCTACACCTTC; CDR3 protein: CSVDGPAGYTF
J gene: TRBJ1-5; clone size: NA; D gene: NA; V gene: TRBV28; CDR3 DNA: TGTGCCAGCGAAGCTAGTGCAGGGGCCCGGGGGGGGCCCCAGCATTTT; CDR3 protein: CASEASAGARGGPQHF
J gene: TRBJ2-4; clone size: NA; D gene: TRBD2; V gene: TRBV19; CDR3 DNA: TGTGCCAGTAGCCCCGGACTAGTTAGAAACATTCAGTACTTC; CDR3 protein: CASSPGLVRNIQYF
J gene: TRBJ1-2; clone size: NA; D gene: NA; V gene: TRBV28; CDR3 DNA: TGTGCCAGCAGTCCCTACCGGGGACCTAACTATGGCTACACCTTC; CDR3 protein: CASSPYRGPNYGYTF
J gene: TRBJ1-6; clone size: NA; D gene: NA; V gene: TRBV11-2; CDR3 DNA: TGTGCCAGCAGCAAGGGACGAGGGTCTTCACCCCTCCACTTT; CDR3 protein: CASSKGRGSSPLHF
J gene: TRBJ2-2; clone size: NA; D gene: TRBD1; V gene: TRBV6-4; CDR3 DNA: TGTGCCAGCAGTGCCCGGACAGGGAGCACCGGGGAGCTGTTTTTT; CDR3 protein: CASSARTGSTGELFF
J gene: TRBJ1-3; clone size: NA; D gene: TRBD1; V gene: TRBV5-6; CDR3 DNA: TGTGCCAGCAGGCAGGGGGCCCACTCTGGAAACACCATATATTTT; CDR3 protein: CASRQGAHSGNTIYF
J gene: TRBJ2-3; clone size: NA; D gene: TRBD1; V gene: TRBV29-1; CDR3 DNA: TGCAGCGTAGGGGACAGGGGCACAGATACGCAGTATTTT; CDR3 protein: CSVGDRGTDTQYF
J gene: TRBJ2-5; clone size: NA; D gene: TRBD1; V gene: TRBV7-7; CDR3 DNA: TGTGCTAGCAGCATCGGGACAGAACAAGAGACCCAGTACTTC; CDR3 protein: CASSIGTEQETQYF
J gene: TRBJ1-1; clone size: once; D gene: TRBD1; V gene: TRBV7-2; CDR3 DNA: TGTGCCAGCAGCCTAAGGGGGCTAAGGACTGAAGCTTTCTTT; CDR3 protein: CASSLRGLRTEAFF
J gene: TRBJ2-1; clone size: once; D gene: NA; V gene: TRBV7-2; CDR3 DNA: TGTGCCAGCAGCGCCCGAGTGGCATTTGAGCAGTTCTTC; CDR3 protein: CASSARVAFEQFF
J gene: TRBJ2-2; clone size: medium-sized; D gene: NA; V gene: TRBV6-5; CDR3 DNA: TGTGCCAGCAGTTACTCGAAGGCCGGGGAGCTGTTTTTT; CDR3 protein: CASSYSKAGELFF
J gene: TRBJ2-2; clone size: few; D gene: NA; V gene: TRBV11-1; CDR3 DNA: TGTGCCAGCAGCTCGACAATCGGGGAGCTGTTTTTT; CDR3 protein: CASSSTIGELFF
J gene: TRBJ1-4; clone size: NA; D gene: NA; V gene: TRBV14; CDR3 DNA: TGTGCCAGCAGCCAAGATCTGAGACTTGAAAAACTGTTTTTT; CDR3 protein: CASSQDLRLEKLFF
J gene: TRBJ2-2; clone size: NA; D gene: TRBD1; V gene: TRBV7-9; CDR3 DNA: TGTGCCAGCAGCTTAGAGCTCGGGACAGGGAGTTTGGGCACCGGGGAGCTGTTTTTT; CDR3 protein: CASSLELGTGSLGTGELFF
J gene: TRBJ2-5; clone size: NA; D gene: NA; V gene: TRBV5-1; CDR3 DNA: TGCGCCAGCAGCTCAATGGGGGCGGGGGCCCAGGGGACCCAGTACTTC; CDR3 protein: CASSSMGAGAQGTQYF